This T cell receptor beta chain was documented in a study of T cells after somatic rescue of genetic block. The protocol was immunoSEQ multiplex PCR, while the TCRdb copy is restricted to in-frame clones and leaves out a portion. The sample carries approximately 13,000 clones, around 72% recorded once. The CDR3 runs to 15 residues. Per germline, CDR1 SGHAT and CDR2 FQDESV (reference sequence). Trimming cost V 1 base and J 2 bases; bases outside gene matches: 0. The TCR sequence derives from a boy aged 10-17 years. The rearrangement uses TRBV11-1 and TRBJ1-5; TRBD1 matches 9 bases. Sequenced material: peripheral blood mononuclear cells (PBMCs). The CDR3 is CASSLGTGGNQPQHF. The CDR3 region has the DNA TGTGCCAGCAGCTTAGGGACAGGGGGCAATCAGCCCCAGCATTTT. Using reference TRBV11-1 and TRBJ1-5 for the parts outside the CDR3, the full variable domain is EAEVAQSPRYKITEKSQAVAFWCDPISGHATLYWYRQILGQGPELLVQFQDESVVDDSQLPKDRFSAERLKGVDSTLKIQPAELGDSAMYLCASSLGTGGNQPQHFGDGTRLSIL.